This T cell receptor beta chain derives from a study of T cell responses to AZD1222 COVID-19 vaccine. Turning to the study itself: Second doses were pooled across both intervals (about 4 or about 12 weeks). Findings and caveats of the study: After two AZD1222 doses, spike-specific TCR breadth and depth rose versus day 0.

Regarding this clone: Its specificity is unknown.

Here immunoSEQ multiplex PCR was the method, and the copy in TCRdb shows in-frame clones only, minus some. The table lists roughly 160,000 clones, about nine tenths of them singletons, with about 1.6% in the top ten. Between the trimmed V and J ends, which lost 5 bases and 1 base, there was a span of 14 bases. CDR1 and CDR2 from the germline V gene are SGHTA and FQGNSA. The CDR3 has 15 residues. The chain uses TRBV7-2 and TRBJ1-1, with TRBD1 as a possible D gene (5 bases). The TCR was taken from an adult in good health. This material consisted of peripheral blood, taken on day 0 of AZD1222 vaccination. DNA for the CDR3: TGTGCCAGCAGCCAGTGGGGGGGAAGGAACACTGAAGCTTTCTTT. As protein: CASSQWGGRNTEAFF.